The subject of this entry is one T cell receptor (beta chain). Sequenced by immunoSEQ multiplex PCR; TCRdb stores in-frame clones only, minus some. This table has some 110,000 clones, under 80% appearing once. Germline V CDR1 and CDR2: KGHSH, LQKENI. The CDR3 runs to 13 residues. With 6 bases removed from V and 6 bases from J, the gap between germline ends came to 15 bases. These data originate in a study of blood T cell repertoires in COVID-19. Study background: The United States, Italy and Spain supplied acute and convalescent COVID-19 samples.

Sequenced material: peripheral blood. The chain carries TRBV18 and TRBJ2-7, with D maybe TRBD2 (6 bases). The sequence was collected from a man over 45 with acute or convalescent COVID-19. CDR3 loop: CASSRGGAGEQYF. The CDR3 nucleotides read TGTGCCAGCTCCCGTGGAGGGGCGGGCGAGCAGTACTTC.